Shown below are 16 T cell receptor beta chains from a single sample sequenced in a study of early T cells in non-severe SARS-CoV-2 infection. TCRdb reanalysed the 5' RACE reads using MiXCR and keeps one entry per CDR3 protein. The table records under 85,000 distinct CDR3 sequences, roughly 5.3% of them present only once. Specimen: whole blood, collected at baseline. The receptors were sampled from an adult who was a healthcare worker with PCR-confirmed SARS-CoV-2 infection or an uninfected control (not recorded which).

In its sample, this clonotype was seen many times. V usage is TRBV20-1 and J usage is TRBJ1-3; maybe TRBD1 (5 bases). In germline, CDR1 is DFQATT, CDR2 SNEGSKA (reference sequence). This CDR3 contains 15 residues. The V end lost 0 bases, the J end lost 2 bases, and 11 bases lay between the germline ends. CDR3 DNA sequence: TGCAGTGCTAGAGATCCCACAGGCACTGGAAACACCATATATTTT. Encoded protein: CSARDPTGTGNTIYF.

This clonotype was recorded many times. CDR3 region: CASPGGEAYEQYF. As DNA, the CDR3 is TGTGCCAGCCCGGGGGGAGAGGCCTACGAGCAGTACTTC. The chain is built from TRBV18 and TRBJ2-7; 7 bases align to TRBD2. The J segment lost 2 bases and the V segment lost 8 bases, leaving 6 bases of the junction unmatched. Germline values: CDR1 KGHSH, CDR2 LQKENI. The CDR3 totals 13 residues. Together with reference TRBV18 and TRBJ2-7, the CDR3 gives the full variable domain: NAGVMQNPRHLVRRRGQEARLRCSPMKGHSHVYWYRQLPEEGLKFMVYLQKENIIDESGMPKERFSAEFPKEGPSILRIQQVVRGDSAAYFCASPGGEAYEQYFGPGTRLTVT.

At least ten counts were recorded for this clonotype. The chain employs TRBV7-9 and TRBJ2-1, with 8 bases aligning to TRBD2. J gave up 7 bases and V 5 bases, and 7 bases lay outside the gene matches. CDR1 is SEHNR and CDR2 is FQNEAQ in the germline V gene (reference sequence). This CDR3 contains 14 residues. For the CDR3, the DNA is TGTGCCAGCAGCGCGACGGGACTAGTTAATGAGCAGTTCTTC. Translated, it gives CASSATGLVNEQFF. The variable domain in full, completed from reference TRBV7-9 and TRBJ2-1, reads DTGVSQNPRHKITKRGQNVTFRCDPISEHNRLYWYRQTLGQGPEFLTYFQNEAQLEKSRLLSDRFSAERPKGSFSTLEIQRTEQGDSAMYLCASSATGLVNEQFFGPGTRLTVL.

This clonotype was recorded many times. The chain uses TRBV7-8 and TRBJ2-2; possible D gene TRBD2, 5 bases. The V gene's germline CDR1 is SGHVS and CDR2 FQNEAQ. V dropped 3 bases and J dropped 0 bases, with 8 bases sitting between them. CDR3 length: 15 residues. In nucleotides, the CDR3 is TGTGCCAGCAGCTTGGTAGCGCCGAACACCGGGGAGCTGTTTTTT. Translated: CASSLVAPNTGELFF.

The chain has TRBV20-1 and TRBJ1-1; no reliable D call. The V gene lost 5 bases and the J gene lost 4 bases, with 14 bases spanning the gap. Germline CDR1 reads DFQATT; CDR2 reads SNEGSKA (reference sequence). CDR3 length equals 13 residues. The CDR3 sequence is CSAHGPGSTEAFF. The CDR3 bases are TGCAGTGCTCACGGACCCGGGAGCACTGAAGCTTTCTTT.

This clonotype has at least ten counts. V gene TRBV5-6 combines with J gene TRBJ2-3; perhaps TRBD1 as D (6 bases). Trimming cost V 4 bases and J 2 bases, with 26 bases left between them. CDR1 SGHDT and CDR2 YYEEEE come from the germline V gene. The CDR3 covers 19 residues. The CDR3 spells CASSRNREMQRRYTDTQYF. The CDR3 DNA is TGTGCCAGCAGCAGAAACAGGGAAATGCAGCGGAGATACACAGATACGCAGTATTTT.

This clonotype was detected only a few times. The rearrangement joins TRBV4-1 to TRBJ2-7; weak D call: TRBD1 (5 bases). Trimming left V 6 bases short and J 2 bases short, with 17 bases between. The V gene's germline CDR1 is MGHRA and CDR2 YSYEKL. The CDR3 totals 15 residues. CDR3 residues: CASSHTPGYPYEQYF. CDR3 DNA: TGCGCCAGCAGTCATACGCCAGGGTATCCCTACGAGCAGTACTTC.

The chain couples TRBV6-2 or TRBV6-3 to TRBJ2-7, with 11 bases matching TRBD2. The V segment lost 5 bases and the J segment 0 bases; nucleotides outside the gene matches: 12. Germline V gene lookup returns CDR1 MNHEY and CDR2 SVGEGT. This CDR3 has 18 residues. This chain's CDR3 is CASSDAGLAGLLSYEQYF. DNA of the CDR3: TGTGCCAGCAGTGACGCCGGACTAGCGGGTCTCCTCTCCTACGAGCAGTACTTC.

This clonotype was observed at least ten times. The chain joins TRBV12-3 or TRBV12-4 to TRBJ1-1; D is possibly TRBD1 (6 bases). This CDR3 has 13 amino acids. The ends were cut back, 7 bases at V and 5 bases at J, with 14 bases in the middle. The CDR3 DNA is TGTGCCAGCACGAGGGCCAGGGGAACTGAAGCTTTCTTT. Its protein is CASTRARGTEAFF.

This clonotype appeared many times. CDR3 DNA: TGTGCCAGCAGCGTAGATGTAGGGACGGGAAATGAAAAACTGTTTTTT. This gives the protein CASSVDVGTGNEKLFF. V is TRBV9 and J is TRBJ1-4; D is perhaps TRBD1 (5 bases). Trimming pared 0 bases from V and 5 bases from J, leaving 14 bases between. Germline V gene data show CDR1 as SGDLS and CDR2 as YYNGEE. CDR3 length: 16 residues.

This clonotype was counted many times. V and J are TRBV6-1 and TRBJ2-3, with TRBD2 matching 11 bases. The CDR3 length is 15 residues. The ends lost 6 bases at V and 4 bases at J; junction bases unmatched: 6. Germline assignment: CDR1 MNHNS and CDR2 SASEGT. The CDR3, as DNA: TGTGCCAGCAGGGTACTAGCGGGAGTTTCAGATACGCAGTATTTT. As protein: CASRVLAGVSDTQYF.

This clonotype was picked up a small number of times. The chain recombines TRBV30 with TRBJ1-2; D unclear. The CDR3 has 12 residues. CDR1 is GTSNPN, CDR2 SVGIG, per germline (reference sequence). V was clipped by 0 bases and J by 4 bases, with 6 bases between them. In DNA form, the CDR3 reads TGTGCCTGGAGTGTGGGAGGCTATGGCTACACCTTC. This codes for CAWSVGGYGYTF.

This clonotype was counted only a few times. The gene calls are TRBV10-2 and TRBJ2-7; D unclear. Germline-derived CDR1 and CDR2 are WSHSY and SAAADI. CDR3 length: 10 residues. Trimming removed 6 bases from V and 3 bases from J, with 3 bases in between. Here the CDR3 DNA reads TGCGCCAGCAGGGACTACGAGCAGTACTTC. Translated, it gives CASRDYEQYF.

This clonotype was seen many times. The chain joins TRBV5-4 to TRBJ1-1, with no clear D. CDR1 and CDR2 (germline): SGHNT, YYREEE (reference sequence). With 2 bases removed from V and 5 bases from J, the gap between germline ends came to 13 bases. The CDR3 is 14 amino acids. CDR3 protein: CASSFGPLGTEAFF. DNA for the CDR3: TGTGCCAGCAGCTTCGGGCCCCTGGGGACTGAAGCTTTCTTT.

The chain has TRBV11-2 and TRBJ2-4, with D possibly being TRBD1 (6 bases). Deletions cut 4 bases from V and 0 bases from J, with 13 bases between. The CDR3 spans 16 residues. Per the germline V gene, CDR1 is SGHAT and CDR2 is FQNNGV. The DNA for the CDR3 is TGTGCCAGCAGCTCCAACCGACAGGTAGCCAAAAACATTCAGTACTTC. The encoded protein is CASSSNRQVAKNIQYF.

The rearrangement uses TRBV6-1 and TRBJ2-7; D possibly corresponds to TRBD1 (6 bases). The germline V gene has CDR1 MNHNS and CDR2 SASEGT. The CDR3 length is 14 residues. V dropped 6 bases and J dropped 0 bases, with 12 bases sitting between them. CDR3: CASRELGGSYEQYF. The CDR3 nucleotides read TGTGCCAGCAGAGAACTAGGGGGCTCCTACGAGCAGTACTTC.